This TCR beta chain was documented in a study of graft-versus-host responses after intestinal transplantation. Germline lookup yields CDR1 SGDLS and CDR2 YYNGEE. This CDR3 spans 15 amino acids. After removal of 0 bases from V and 2 bases from J, the junction contained 3 bases not matched to a gene. To note about this clone: Antigen unknown.

The protocol was immunoSEQ multiplex PCR, while the TCRdb copy is restricted to in-frame clones and leaves out a portion. The sample lists about 36,000 clones, 94% occurring once. This clonotype was sampled from a human donor who was the organ donor for an intestinal transplant. The V and J genes are TRBV9 and TRBJ2-5; 8 nucleotides line up with TRBD1. The specimen was unstimulated CD4+ T cells sorted from spleen or lymph node cells, collected before transplant. The CDR3 DNA reads as TGTGCCAGCAGCGTAGGTACAGGGGGGCAAGAGACCCAGTACTTC. This encodes CASSVGTGGQETQYF.